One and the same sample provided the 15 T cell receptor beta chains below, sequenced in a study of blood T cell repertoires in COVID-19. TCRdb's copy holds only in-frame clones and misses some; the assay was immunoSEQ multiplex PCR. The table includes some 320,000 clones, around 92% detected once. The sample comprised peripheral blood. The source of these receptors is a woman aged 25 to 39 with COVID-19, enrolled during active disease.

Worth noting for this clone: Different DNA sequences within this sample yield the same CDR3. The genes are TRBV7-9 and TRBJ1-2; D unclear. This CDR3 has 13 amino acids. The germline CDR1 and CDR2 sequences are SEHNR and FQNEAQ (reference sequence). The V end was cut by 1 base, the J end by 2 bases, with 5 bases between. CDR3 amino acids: CASSLGQNYGYTF. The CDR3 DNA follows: TGTGCCAGCAGCTTAGGTCAGAACTATGGCTACACCTTC.

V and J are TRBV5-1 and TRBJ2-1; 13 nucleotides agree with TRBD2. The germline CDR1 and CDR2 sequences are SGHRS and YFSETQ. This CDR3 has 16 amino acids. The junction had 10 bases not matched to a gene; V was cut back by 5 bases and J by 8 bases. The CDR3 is CASSLLAGGPSDEQFF. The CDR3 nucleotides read TGCGCCAGCAGTTTACTAGCGGGGGGGCCAAGCGATGAGCAGTTCTTC.

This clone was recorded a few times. This CDR3 is CASSSLPEAETYGYTF. Here the CDR3 DNA reads TGTGCCAGCAGCTCTTTGCCCGAGGCCGAGACCTATGGCTACACCTTC. The chain employs TRBV5-5 and TRBJ1-2; D is unresolved. V was shortened by 3 bases and J by 4 bases, with 19 bases between the two germline ends. The CDR3 totals 16 residues. Per the germline V gene, CDR1 is SGHKS and CDR2 is YYEKEE (reference sequence). The full variable domain, with the rest looked up from reference TRBV5-5 and TRBJ1-2, is DAGVTQSPTHLIKTRGQQVTLRCSPISGHKSVSWYQQVLGQGPQFIFQYYEKEERGRGNFPDRFSARQFPNYSSELNVNALLLGDSALYLCASSSLPEAETYGYTFGSGTRLTVV.

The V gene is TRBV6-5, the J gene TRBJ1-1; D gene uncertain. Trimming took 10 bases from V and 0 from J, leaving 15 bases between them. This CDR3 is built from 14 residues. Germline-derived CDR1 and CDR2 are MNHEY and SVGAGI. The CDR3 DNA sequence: TGTGCCACCCACCGGTGGAGCATGAACACTGAAGCTTTCTTT. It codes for CATHRWSMNTEAFF.

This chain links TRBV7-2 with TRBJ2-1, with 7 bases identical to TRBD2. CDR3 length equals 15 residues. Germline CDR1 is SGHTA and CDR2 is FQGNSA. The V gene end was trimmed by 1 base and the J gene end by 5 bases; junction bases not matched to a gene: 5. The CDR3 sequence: CASSLGTSPNNEQFF. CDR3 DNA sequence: TGTGCCAGCAGCTTAGGGACTAGTCCAAACAATGAGCAGTTCTTC.

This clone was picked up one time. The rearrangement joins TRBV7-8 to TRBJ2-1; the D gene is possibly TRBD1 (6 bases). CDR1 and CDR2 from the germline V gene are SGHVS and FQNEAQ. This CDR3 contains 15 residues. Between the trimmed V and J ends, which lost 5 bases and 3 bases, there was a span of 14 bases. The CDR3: CASSSRDKNYNEQFF. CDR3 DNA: TGTGCCAGCAGCAGCCGGGACAAGAACTACAATGAGCAGTTCTTC.

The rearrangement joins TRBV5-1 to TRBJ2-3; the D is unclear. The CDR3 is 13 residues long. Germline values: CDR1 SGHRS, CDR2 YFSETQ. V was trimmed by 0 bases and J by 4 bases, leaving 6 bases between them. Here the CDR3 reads CASSLGQSDTQYF. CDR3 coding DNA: TGCGCCAGCAGCTTGGGACAATCAGATACGCAGTATTTT.

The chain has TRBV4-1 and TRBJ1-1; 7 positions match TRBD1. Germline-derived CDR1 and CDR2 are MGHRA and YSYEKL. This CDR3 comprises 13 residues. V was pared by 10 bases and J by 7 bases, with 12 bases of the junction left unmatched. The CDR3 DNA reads TGCGCCACCTTCGACAGGGTTAGTGATGAAGCTTTCTTT. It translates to CATFDRVSDEAFF.

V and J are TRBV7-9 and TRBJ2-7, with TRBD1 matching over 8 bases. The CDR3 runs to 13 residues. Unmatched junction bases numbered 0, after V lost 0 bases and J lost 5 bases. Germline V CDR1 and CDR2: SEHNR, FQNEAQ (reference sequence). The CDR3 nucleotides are TGTGCCAGCAGCTTAGCACAGGGGGACGAGCAGTACTTC. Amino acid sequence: CASSLAQGDEQYF. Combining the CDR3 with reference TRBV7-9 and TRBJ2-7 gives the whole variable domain DTGVSQNPRHKITKRGQNVTFRCDPISEHNRLYWYRQTLGQGPEFLTYFQNEAQLEKSRLLSDRFSAERPKGSFSTLEIQRTEQGDSAMYLCASSLAQGDEQYFGPGTRLTVT.

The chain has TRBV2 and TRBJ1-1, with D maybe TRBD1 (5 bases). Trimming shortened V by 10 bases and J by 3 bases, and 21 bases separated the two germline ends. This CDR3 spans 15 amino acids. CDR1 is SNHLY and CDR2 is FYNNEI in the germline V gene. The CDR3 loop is CAIGGGLSGDTEAFF. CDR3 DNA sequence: TGTGCCATTGGGGGAGGGCTCTCTGGGGACACTGAAGCTTTCTTT. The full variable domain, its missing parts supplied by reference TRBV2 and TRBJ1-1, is EPEVTQTPSHQVTQMGQEVILRCVPISNHLYFYWYRQILGQKVEFLVSFYNNEISEKSEIFDDQFSVERPDGSNFTLKIRSTKLEDSAMYFCAIGGGLSGDTEAFFGQGTRLTVV.

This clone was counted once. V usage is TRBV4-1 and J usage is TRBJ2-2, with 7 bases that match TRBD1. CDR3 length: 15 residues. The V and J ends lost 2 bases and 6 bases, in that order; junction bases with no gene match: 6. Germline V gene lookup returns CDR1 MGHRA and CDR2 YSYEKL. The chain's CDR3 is CASSQRHRGAGELFF. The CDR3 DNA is TGCGCCAGCAGCCAACGACACAGGGGTGCCGGGGAGCTGTTTTTT.

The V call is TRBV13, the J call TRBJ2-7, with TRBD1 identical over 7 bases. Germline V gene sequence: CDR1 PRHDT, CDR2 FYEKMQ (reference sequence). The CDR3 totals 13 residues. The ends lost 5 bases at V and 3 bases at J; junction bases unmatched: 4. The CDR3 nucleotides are TGTGCCAGCAGCACCGGGACAGTCTACGAGCAGTACTTC. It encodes CASSTGTVYEQYF. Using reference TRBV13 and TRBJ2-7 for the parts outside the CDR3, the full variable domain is AAGVIQSPRHLIKEKRETATLKCYPIPRHDTVYWYQQGPGQDPQFLISFYEKMQSDKGSIPDRFSAQQFSDYHSELNMSSLELGDSALYFCASSTGTVYEQYFGPGTRLTVT.

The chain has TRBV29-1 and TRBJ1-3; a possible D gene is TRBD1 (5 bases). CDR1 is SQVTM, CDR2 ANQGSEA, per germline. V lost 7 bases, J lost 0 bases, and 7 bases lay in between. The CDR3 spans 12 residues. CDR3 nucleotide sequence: TGCAGCGCGACAGTCTCTGGAAACACCATATATTTT. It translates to CSATVSGNTIYF.

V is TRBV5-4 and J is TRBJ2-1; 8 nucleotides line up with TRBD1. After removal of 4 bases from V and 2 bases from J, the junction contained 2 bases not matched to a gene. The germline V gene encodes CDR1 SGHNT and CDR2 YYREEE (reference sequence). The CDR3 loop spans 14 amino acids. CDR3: CASSPGGTYNEQFF. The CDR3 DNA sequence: TGTGCCAGCAGCCCAGGGGGCACCTACAATGAGCAGTTCTTC.

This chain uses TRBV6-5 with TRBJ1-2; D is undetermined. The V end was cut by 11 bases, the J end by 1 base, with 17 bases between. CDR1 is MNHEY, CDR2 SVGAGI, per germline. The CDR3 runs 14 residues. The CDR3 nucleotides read TGTGCCCACGGGGTTGGGTCGGGTAACTATGGCTACACCTTC. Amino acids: CAHGVGSGNYGYTF.